This T cell receptor (beta chain) emerged from a study of Graves' ophthalmopathy and Graves' hyperthyroidism. Amplification from RNA transcripts yielded the TCR beta CDR3 regions. The authors performed first-round RT-PCR with HTBI primers and then a second-round multiplex PCR. TCRdb re-called the multiplex PCR reads through MiXCR, storing one row per CDR3 protein. The sample includes 350,000 to 400,000 distinct CDR3 sequences, approximately 20% seen only once; the top ten take about 1.6%. Trimming removed 1 base at V and 1 base at J, with 8 bases between. The length of the CDR3 is 14 residues. Germline V lookup: CDR1 SGHTA, CDR2 FQGNSA. Where ophthalmopathy was present, donors had moderate-to-severe activity, CAS ≥3, NOSPECS ≥4 and duration under 3 months. Each diagnosis was determined on the basis of clinical symptoms, serum thyroxine, TRAb, thyroid ultrasound and orbital computed tomography.

The source is a young woman with Graves' ophthalmopathy. The chain combines TRBV7-2 with TRBJ2-7; D is unresolved. Sequenced sample: peripheral blood. The CDR3 bases are TGTGCCAGCAGCTTAGAACACGTTTCCTACGAGCAGTACTTC. Translated, it gives CASSLEHVSYEQYF.